This is a list of T cell receptor beta chains from one sample in a study of T cells in Graves' hyperthyroidism and ophthalmopathy. TCRdb analysed the multiplex PCR reads with MiXCR anew, one entry per CDR3 protein. The sample lists hundreds of thousands of distinct CDR3 sequences, roughly 15% occurring once. The sequenced sample was blood. These receptors all stem from a young man with Graves' ophthalmopathy. The CDR3 runs from the conserved cysteine through the conserved F or W. The D gene is left open where the match is weak. Clone size is not always given. Where it is, it says once, few, many or a class for expanded clones.

j_gene: TRBJ2-1
d_gene: NA
abundance: NA
v_gene: TRBV4-2
CDR3nt: TGTGCCAGCAGCCCGGAACCCGTGCAAAGCTCCTACAATGAGCAGTTCTTC
CDR3aa: CASSPEPVQSSYNEQFF

j_gene: TRBJ2-1
d_gene: NA
abundance: many
v_gene: TRBV10-1
CDR3nt: TGCGCCAGCAGTGAAACTAATGAGCAGTTCTTC
CDR3aa: CASSETNEQFF

j_gene: TRBJ2-6
d_gene: NA
abundance: few
v_gene: TRBV30
CDR3nt: TGTGCCTGGTCCAGCAGTTTTGGCAACGTCCTGACTTTC
CDR3aa: CAWSSSFGNVLTF

j_gene: TRBJ1-1
d_gene: NA
abundance: many
v_gene: TRBV6-2/TRBV6-3
CDR3nt: TGTGCCAGCAGTCCCCCGCAGGGAGGCACTGAAGCTTTCTTT
CDR3aa: CASSPPQGGTEAFF

j_gene: TRBJ2-3
d_gene: TRBD2
abundance: few
v_gene: TRBV4-1
CDR3nt: TGCGCCAGCAGCAACATAGCGGGAGCGGCAGATACGCAGTATTTT
CDR3aa: CASSNIAGAADTQYF

j_gene: TRBJ2-1
d_gene: TRBD2
abundance: many
v_gene: TRBV6-1
CDR3nt: TGTGCCAGCAGTGGGGGCTGGAGACTAGCCTCTCATGAGCAGTTCTTC
CDR3aa: CASSGGWRLASHEQFF

j_gene: TRBJ2-6
d_gene: TRBD1
abundance: few
v_gene: TRBV24-1
CDR3nt: TGTGCCACCAGTGATTCCCCGGGACAGAACCCCTCTGGGGCCAACGTCCTGACTTTC
CDR3aa: CATSDSPGQNPSGANVLTF

j_gene: TRBJ2-1
d_gene: NA
abundance: few
v_gene: TRBV29-1
CDR3nt: TGCAGCGTTACCGAATACAATGAGCAGTTCTTC
CDR3aa: CSVTEYNEQFF

j_gene: TRBJ1-6
d_gene: NA
abundance: many
v_gene: TRBV3-1
CDR3nt: TGTGCCAGCAGCGAGGGGGGATATAATTCACCCCTCCACTTT
CDR3aa: CASSEGGYNSPLHF

j_gene: TRBJ2-7
d_gene: NA
abundance: many
v_gene: TRBV27
CDR3nt: TGTGCCAGCAGAACTCGGACGGGTTTTGAGCAGTACTTC
CDR3aa: CASRTRTGFEQYF

j_gene: TRBJ2-7
d_gene: NA
abundance: NA
v_gene: TRBV5-1
CDR3nt: TGCGCCAGCAGCTTGGTTGTCGAGGCCCATTACGAGCAGTACTTC
CDR3aa: CASSLVVEAHYEQYF

j_gene: TRBJ2-3
d_gene: TRBD2
abundance: many
v_gene: TRBV20-1
CDR3nt: TGCAGTGCTACCCCGGGACTAGCTTCCACAGATACGCAGTATTTT
CDR3aa: CSATPGLASTDTQYF

j_gene: TRBJ1-2
d_gene: TRBD1
abundance: NA
v_gene: TRBV5-8
CDR3nt: TGTGCCAGCAGCGACAGGACAGGGGGCAAGTATGGCTACACCTTC
CDR3aa: CASSDRTGGKYGYTF

j_gene: TRBJ1-5
d_gene: NA
abundance: many
v_gene: TRBV5-1
CDR3nt: TGCGCCAGCAGCTTGTATGGTGGCGGGAATCAGCCCCAGCATTTT
CDR3aa: CASSLYGGGNQPQHF

j_gene: TRBJ2-3
d_gene: NA
abundance: many
v_gene: TRBV30
CDR3nt: TGTGCCTGGAGCCGGGACACAGATACGCAGTATTTT
CDR3aa: CAWSRDTDTQYF

j_gene: TRBJ1-4
d_gene: NA
abundance: many
v_gene: TRBV6-1
CDR3nt: TGTGCCAGCATACCAGGGGCAGGTGAAAAACTGTTTTTT
CDR3aa: CASIPGAGEKLFF

j_gene: TRBJ2-5
d_gene: NA
abundance: once
v_gene: TRBV19
CDR3nt: TGTGCCAGTAGTATAGCCTATAGGACCCTTCAAGAGACCCAGTACTTC
CDR3aa: CASSIAYRTLQETQYF

j_gene: TRBJ1-1
d_gene: NA
abundance: many
v_gene: TRBV11-3
CDR3nt: TGTGCCAGCAGTCGAGGGCCAGGGGCTTTCTTT
CDR3aa: CASSRGPGAFF

j_gene: TRBJ1-1
d_gene: NA
abundance: many
v_gene: TRBV9
CDR3nt: TGTGCCAGCAGCGTAGGGGACATGAATACTGAAGCTTTCTTT
CDR3aa: CASSVGDMNTEAFF

j_gene: TRBJ2-5
d_gene: NA
abundance: few
v_gene: TRBV12-3/TRBV12-4
CDR3nt: TGTGCCAGCAACGGAGACGGGGGGCCGGGAGAGACCCAGTACTTC
CDR3aa: CASNGDGGPGETQYF

j_gene: TRBJ2-3
d_gene: NA
abundance: NA
v_gene: TRBV18
CDR3nt: TGTGCCAGCTCACCGCAACTAGCCTCAGGCACAGATACGCAGTATTTT
CDR3aa: CASSPQLASGTDTQYF

j_gene: TRBJ2-2
d_gene: NA
abundance: many
v_gene: TRBV20-1
CDR3nt: TGCAGTGCTAGAGATACCCGGGTTAGCACGGGGACCGGGGAGCTGTTTTTT
CDR3aa: CSARDTRVSTGTGELFF

j_gene: TRBJ2-2
d_gene: NA
abundance: NA
v_gene: TRBV12-3/TRBV12-4
CDR3nt: TGTGCCAGCAGTCGGGGCCTAGGGGGGGAGCTGTTTTTT
CDR3aa: CASSRGLGGELFF

j_gene: TRBJ2-7
d_gene: TRBD1
abundance: many
v_gene: TRBV5-1
CDR3nt: TGCGCCAGCAGGAGGACAGGGTCCTACGAGCAGTACTTC
CDR3aa: CASRRTGSYEQYF

j_gene: TRBJ1-2
d_gene: NA
abundance: NA
v_gene: TRBV19
CDR3nt: TGTGCCAGTAGTTTCGGACGGCAGGGCTATGGCTACACCTTC
CDR3aa: CASSFGRQGYGYTF

j_gene: TRBJ1-1
d_gene: NA
abundance: NA
v_gene: TRBV10-2
CDR3nt: NA
CDR3aa: CASSTSDGLNTEAFF

j_gene: TRBJ2-3
d_gene: TRBD2
abundance: many
v_gene: TRBV12-3/TRBV12-4
CDR3nt: TGTGCCAGCCGACTAGCGGGGGGCTACACAGATACGCAGTATTTT
CDR3aa: CASRLAGGYTDTQYF

j_gene: TRBJ1-4
d_gene: TRBD1
abundance: few
v_gene: TRBV7-9
CDR3nt: TGTGCCAGCAGCTTGGACAGGGGCACTAATGAAAAACTGTTTTTT
CDR3aa: CASSLDRGTNEKLFF

j_gene: TRBJ1-5
d_gene: TRBD1
abundance: many
v_gene: TRBV18
CDR3nt: TGTGCCAGCTCACTAACAGGGGGTGGCAATCAGCCCCAGCATTTT
CDR3aa: CASSLTGGGNQPQHF

j_gene: TRBJ2-1
d_gene: NA
abundance: many
v_gene: TRBV6-1
CDR3nt: TGTGCCAGCACCCTGCAGTCGGGCCCCAATGAGCAGTTCTTC
CDR3aa: CASTLQSGPNEQFF

j_gene: TRBJ1-4
d_gene: NA
abundance: few
v_gene: TRBV9
CDR3nt: TGTGCCAGCAGCGTAGGGGGTTTTACTAATGAAAAACTGTTTTTT
CDR3aa: CASSVGGFTNEKLFF

j_gene: TRBJ2-4
d_gene: TRBD1
abundance: few
v_gene: TRBV4-1
CDR3nt: TGCGCCAGCAGCCTGCCGGGACAGAGTTATCCCAAAAACATTCAGTACTTC
CDR3aa: CASSLPGQSYPKNIQYF

j_gene: TRBJ1-1
d_gene: NA
abundance: NA
v_gene: TRBV24-1
CDR3nt: TGTGCCACCAGTGATGACAAGTACACTGAAGCTTTCTTT
CDR3aa: CATSDDKYTEAFF

j_gene: TRBJ2-3
d_gene: NA
abundance: NA
v_gene: TRBV5-1
CDR3nt: TGCGCCAGCAGCTGGGGAACGACTAGGGAGGATACGCAGTATTTT
CDR3aa: CASSWGTTREDTQYF

j_gene: TRBJ2-1
d_gene: TRBD1
abundance: many
v_gene: TRBV6-2/TRBV6-3
CDR3nt: TGTGCCAGCACCAGGGGGCTCCGGAATGAGCAGTTCTTC
CDR3aa: CASTRGLRNEQFF

j_gene: TRBJ2-3
d_gene: TRBD2
abundance: many
v_gene: TRBV20-1
CDR3nt: TGCAGTGCTTGGCCGACTAGCGGGAGGGGTCCAGATACGCAGTATTTT
CDR3aa: CSAWPTSGRGPDTQYF

j_gene: TRBJ2-5
d_gene: NA
abundance: few
v_gene: TRBV27
CDR3nt: TGTGCCTCATGGGAAAATCAAGAGACCCAGTACTTC
CDR3aa: CASWENQETQYF

j_gene: TRBJ1-3
d_gene: NA
abundance: many
v_gene: TRBV20-1
CDR3nt: TGCAGTGCTAGAGAAGGCAGACTCTCTGGAAACACCATATATTTT
CDR3aa: CSAREGRLSGNTIYF

j_gene: TRBJ2-7
d_gene: NA
abundance: NA
v_gene: TRBV5-1
CDR3nt: TGCGCCAGCAGCTTGGACTTGGGCCGGGCGACCTACGAGCAGTACTTC
CDR3aa: CASSLDLGRATYEQYF

j_gene: TRBJ1-5
d_gene: NA
abundance: many
v_gene: TRBV12-3/TRBV12-4
CDR3nt: TGTGCCAGCACCCCTGGTGGAGTGGGCAATCAGCCCCAGCATTTT
CDR3aa: CASTPGGVGNQPQHF